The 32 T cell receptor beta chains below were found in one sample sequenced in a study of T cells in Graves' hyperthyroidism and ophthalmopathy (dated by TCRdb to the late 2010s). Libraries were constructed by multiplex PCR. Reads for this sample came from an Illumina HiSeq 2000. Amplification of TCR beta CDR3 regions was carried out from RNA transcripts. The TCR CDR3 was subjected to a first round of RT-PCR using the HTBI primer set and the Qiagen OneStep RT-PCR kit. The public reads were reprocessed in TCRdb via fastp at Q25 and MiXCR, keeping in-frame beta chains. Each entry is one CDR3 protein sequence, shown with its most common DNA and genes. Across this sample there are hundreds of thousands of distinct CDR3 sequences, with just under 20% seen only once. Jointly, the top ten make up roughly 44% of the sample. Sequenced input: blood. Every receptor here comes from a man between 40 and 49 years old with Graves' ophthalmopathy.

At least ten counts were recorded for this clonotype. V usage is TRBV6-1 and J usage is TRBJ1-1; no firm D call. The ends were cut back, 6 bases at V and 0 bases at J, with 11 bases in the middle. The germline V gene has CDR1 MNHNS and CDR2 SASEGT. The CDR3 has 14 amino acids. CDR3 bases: TGTGCCAGCAGCTTAGATCGAGTGAACACTGAAGCTTTCTTT. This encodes CASSLDRVNTEAFF.

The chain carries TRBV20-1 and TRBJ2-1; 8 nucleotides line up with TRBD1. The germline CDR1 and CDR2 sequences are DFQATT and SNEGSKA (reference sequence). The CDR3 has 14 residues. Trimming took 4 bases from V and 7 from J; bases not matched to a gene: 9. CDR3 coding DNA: TGCAGTGCTATTTTTCCCGGGACAGGAAATGAGCAGTTCTTC. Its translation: CSAIFPGTGNEQFF.

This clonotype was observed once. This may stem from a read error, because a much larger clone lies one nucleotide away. CDR3: CASSRASVNSYEQYF. Written as DNA, the CDR3 is TGTGCCAGCTCTAGGGCTAGCGTTAACTCCTACGAGCAGTACTTC. The chain joins TRBV18 to TRBJ2-7, with a weak D call TRBD2 (6 bases). The V end was cut by 6 bases, the J end by 0 bases, with 15 bases between. Looked up from germline, CDR1 is KGHSH and CDR2 is LQKENI. The CDR3 loop spans 15 amino acids.

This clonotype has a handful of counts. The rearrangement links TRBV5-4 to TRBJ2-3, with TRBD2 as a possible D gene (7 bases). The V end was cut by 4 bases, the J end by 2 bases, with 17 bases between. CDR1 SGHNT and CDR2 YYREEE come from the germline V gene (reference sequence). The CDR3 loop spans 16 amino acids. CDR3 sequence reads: CASSPGGPKPTDTQYF. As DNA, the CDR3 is TGTGCCAGCAGCCCGGGGGGCCCAAAACCCACAGATACGCAGTATTTT.

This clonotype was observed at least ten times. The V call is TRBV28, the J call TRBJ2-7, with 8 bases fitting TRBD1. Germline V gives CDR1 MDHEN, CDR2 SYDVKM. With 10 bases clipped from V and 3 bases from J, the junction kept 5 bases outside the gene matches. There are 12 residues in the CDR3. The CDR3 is CATGTGGYEQYF. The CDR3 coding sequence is TGTGCCACCGGGACAGGAGGCTACGAGCAGTACTTC.

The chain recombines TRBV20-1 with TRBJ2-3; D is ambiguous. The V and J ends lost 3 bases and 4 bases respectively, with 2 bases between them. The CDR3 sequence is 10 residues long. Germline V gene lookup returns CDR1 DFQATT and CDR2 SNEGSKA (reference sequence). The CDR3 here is CSASPDTQYF. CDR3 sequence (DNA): TGCAGTGCTAGCCCAGATACGCAGTATTTT.

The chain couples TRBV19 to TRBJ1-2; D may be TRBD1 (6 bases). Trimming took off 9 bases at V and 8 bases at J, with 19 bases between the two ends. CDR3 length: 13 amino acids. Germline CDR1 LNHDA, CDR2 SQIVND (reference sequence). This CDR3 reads CASHTRGVGGYTF. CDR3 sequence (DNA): TGTGCCAGCCATACCAGGGGCGTGGGCGGCTACACCTTC.

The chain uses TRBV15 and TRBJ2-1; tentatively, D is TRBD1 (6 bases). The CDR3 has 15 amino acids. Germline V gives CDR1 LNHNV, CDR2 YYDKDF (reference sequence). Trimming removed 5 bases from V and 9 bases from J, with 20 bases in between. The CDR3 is CATSFTTGSGGEQFF. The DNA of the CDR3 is TGTGCCACCAGCTTTACTACAGGGAGTGGCGGTGAGCAGTTCTTC. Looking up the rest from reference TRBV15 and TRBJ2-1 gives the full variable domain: DAMVIQNPRYQVTQFGKPVTLSCSQTLNHNVMYWYQQKSSQAPKLLFHYYDKDFNNEADTPDNFQSRRPNTSFCFLDIRSPGLGDTAMYLCATSFTTGSGGEQFFGPGTRLTVL.

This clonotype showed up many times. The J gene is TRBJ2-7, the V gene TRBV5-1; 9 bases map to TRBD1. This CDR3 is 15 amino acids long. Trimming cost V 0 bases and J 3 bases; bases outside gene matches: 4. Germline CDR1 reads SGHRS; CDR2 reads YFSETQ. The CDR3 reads CASSLGGQGGYEQYF. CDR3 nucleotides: TGCGCCAGCAGCTTGGGGGGACAGGGAGGCTACGAGCAGTACTTC.

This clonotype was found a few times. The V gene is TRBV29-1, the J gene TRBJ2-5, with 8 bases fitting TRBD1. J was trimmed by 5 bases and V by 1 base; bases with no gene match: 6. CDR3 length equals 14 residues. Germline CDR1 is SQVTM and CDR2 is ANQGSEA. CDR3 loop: CSVEGRGQWETQYF. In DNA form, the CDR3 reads TGCAGCGTTGAAGGCAGGGGGCAATGGGAGACCCAGTACTTC.

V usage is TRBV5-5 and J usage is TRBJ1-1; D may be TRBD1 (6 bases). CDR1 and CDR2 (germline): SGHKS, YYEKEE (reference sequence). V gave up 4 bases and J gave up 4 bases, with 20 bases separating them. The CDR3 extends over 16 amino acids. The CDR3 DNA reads TGTGCCAGCAGCCCTACCCTACAGGGACCAGGCACTGAAGCTTTCTTT. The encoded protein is CASSPTLQGPGTEAFF.

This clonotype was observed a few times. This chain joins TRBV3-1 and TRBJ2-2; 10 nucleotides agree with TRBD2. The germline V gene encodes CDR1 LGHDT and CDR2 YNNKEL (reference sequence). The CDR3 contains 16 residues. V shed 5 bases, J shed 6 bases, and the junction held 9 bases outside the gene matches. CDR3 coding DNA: TGTGCCAGCAGCTTGAGCGGGGGGGCCTTGGCCGGGGAGCTGTTTTTT. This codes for CASSLSGGALAGELFF.

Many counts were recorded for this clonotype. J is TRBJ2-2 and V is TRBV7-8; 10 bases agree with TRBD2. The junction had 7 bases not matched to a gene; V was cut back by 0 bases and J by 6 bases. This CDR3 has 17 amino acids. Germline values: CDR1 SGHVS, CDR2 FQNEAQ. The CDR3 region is CASSLARASGSAGELFF. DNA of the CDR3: TGTGCCAGCAGCTTAGCGCGCGCTAGCGGGAGCGCCGGGGAGCTGTTTTTT.

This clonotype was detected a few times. This chain's CDR3 is CSAWTSAEGTDTQYF. CDR3 nucleotides: TGCAGTGCCTGGACTAGCGCGGAGGGAACAGATACGCAGTATTTT. The chain carries TRBV20-1 and TRBJ2-3; TRBD2 agrees at 9 bases. CDR3 length: 15 amino acids. CDR1 and CDR2 from the germline V gene are DFQATT and SNEGSKA (reference sequence). With V trimmed by 6 bases and J by 3 bases, 10 bases remained unmatched.

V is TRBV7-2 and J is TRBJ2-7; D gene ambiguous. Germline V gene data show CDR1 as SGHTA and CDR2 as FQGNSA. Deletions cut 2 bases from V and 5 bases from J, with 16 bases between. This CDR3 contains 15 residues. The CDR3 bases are TGTGCCAGCAGCTTAAGCAGCACCCTGCTCCACGAGCAGTACTTC. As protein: CASSLSSTLLHEQYF.

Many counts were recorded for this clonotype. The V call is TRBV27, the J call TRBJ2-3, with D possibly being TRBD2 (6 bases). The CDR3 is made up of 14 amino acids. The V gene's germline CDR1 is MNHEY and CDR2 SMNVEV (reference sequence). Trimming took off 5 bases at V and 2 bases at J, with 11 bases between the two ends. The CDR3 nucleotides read TGTGCCAGCAGTACCCGCGGGAACACAGATACGCAGTATTTT. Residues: CASSTRGNTDTQYF.

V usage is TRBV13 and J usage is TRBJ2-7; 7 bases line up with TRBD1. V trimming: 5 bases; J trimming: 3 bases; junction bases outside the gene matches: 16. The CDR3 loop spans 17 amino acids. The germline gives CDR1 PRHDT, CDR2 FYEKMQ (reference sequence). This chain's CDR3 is CASSPPTGFLRDYEQYF. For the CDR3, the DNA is TGTGCCAGCAGCCCGCCGACAGGGTTCTTACGGGACTACGAGCAGTACTTC.

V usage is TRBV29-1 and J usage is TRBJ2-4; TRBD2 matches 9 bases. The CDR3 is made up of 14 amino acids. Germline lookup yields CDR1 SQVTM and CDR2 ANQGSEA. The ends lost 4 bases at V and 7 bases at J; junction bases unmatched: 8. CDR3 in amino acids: CSVVERGAHNIQYF. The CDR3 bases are TGCAGCGTTGTCGAGCGGGGGGCCCACAACATTCAGTACTTC.

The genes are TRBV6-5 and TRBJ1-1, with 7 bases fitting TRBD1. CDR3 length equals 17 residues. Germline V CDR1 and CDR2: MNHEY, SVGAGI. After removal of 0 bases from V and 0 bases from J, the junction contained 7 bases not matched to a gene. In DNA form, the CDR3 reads TGTGCCAGCAGTTACTCAGGACAGGCGCCGATGAACACTGAAGCTTTCTTT. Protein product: CASSYSGQAPMNTEAFF.

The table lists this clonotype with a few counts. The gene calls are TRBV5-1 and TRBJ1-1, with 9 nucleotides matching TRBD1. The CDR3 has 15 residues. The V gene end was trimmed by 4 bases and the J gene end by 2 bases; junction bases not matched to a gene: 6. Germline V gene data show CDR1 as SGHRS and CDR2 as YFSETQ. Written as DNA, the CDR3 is TGCGCCAGCAGCGACCTGGACAGGGGTAACACTGAAGCTTTCTTT. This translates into CASSDLDRGNTEAFF.

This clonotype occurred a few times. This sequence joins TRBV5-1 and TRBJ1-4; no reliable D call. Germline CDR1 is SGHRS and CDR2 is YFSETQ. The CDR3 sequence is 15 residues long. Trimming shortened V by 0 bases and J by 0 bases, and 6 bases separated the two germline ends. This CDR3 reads CASSLEVATNEKLFF. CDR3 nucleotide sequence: TGCGCCAGCAGCTTGGAGGTTGCAACTAATGAAAAACTGTTTTTT.

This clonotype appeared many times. The CDR3 loop reads CASSQDLQGVGGYTF. CDR3 bases: TGTGCCAGCAGCCAAGATCTGCAGGGTGTAGGGGGCTACACCTTC. The chain employs TRBV3-1 and TRBJ1-2; D perhaps matches TRBD1 (5 bases). Deletions cut 0 bases from V and 8 bases from J, with 16 bases between. Germline CDR1 LGHDT, CDR2 YNNKEL (reference sequence). The CDR3 totals 15 residues.

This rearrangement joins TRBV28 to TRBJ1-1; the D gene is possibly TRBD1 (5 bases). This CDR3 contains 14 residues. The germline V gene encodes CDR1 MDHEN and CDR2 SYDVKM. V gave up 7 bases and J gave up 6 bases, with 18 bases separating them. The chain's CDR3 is CASTAPGYRSEAFF. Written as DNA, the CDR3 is TGTGCCAGCACCGCCCCAGGGTATCGGTCTGAAGCTTTCTTT.

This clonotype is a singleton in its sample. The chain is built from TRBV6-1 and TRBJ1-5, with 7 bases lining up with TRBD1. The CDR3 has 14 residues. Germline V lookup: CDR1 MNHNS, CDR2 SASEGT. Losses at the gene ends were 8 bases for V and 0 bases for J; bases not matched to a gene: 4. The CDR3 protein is CASGQGDSNQPQHF. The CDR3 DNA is TGTGCCAGCGGCCAGGGGGATAGCAATCAGCCCCAGCATTTT.

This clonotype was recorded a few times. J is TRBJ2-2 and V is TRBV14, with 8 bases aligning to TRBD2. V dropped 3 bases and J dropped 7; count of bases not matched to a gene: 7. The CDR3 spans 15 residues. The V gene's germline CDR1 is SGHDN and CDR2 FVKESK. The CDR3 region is CASSHQAGVVGELFF. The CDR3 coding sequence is TGTGCCAGCAGCCATCAAGCGGGAGTGGTCGGGGAGCTGTTTTTT. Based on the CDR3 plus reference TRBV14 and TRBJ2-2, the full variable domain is EAGVTQFPSHSVIEKGQTVTLRCDPISGHDNLYWYRRVMGKEIKFLLHFVKESKQDESGMPNNRFLAERTGGTYSTLKVQPAELEDSGVYFCASSHQAGVVGELFFGEGSRLTVL.

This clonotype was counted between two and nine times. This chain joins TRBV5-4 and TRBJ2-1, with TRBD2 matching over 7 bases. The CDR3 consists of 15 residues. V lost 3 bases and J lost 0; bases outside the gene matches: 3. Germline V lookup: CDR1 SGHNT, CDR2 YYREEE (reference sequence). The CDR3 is CASSWGGTSYNEQFF. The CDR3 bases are TGTGCCAGCAGCTGGGGGGGAACCTCCTACAATGAGCAGTTCTTC.

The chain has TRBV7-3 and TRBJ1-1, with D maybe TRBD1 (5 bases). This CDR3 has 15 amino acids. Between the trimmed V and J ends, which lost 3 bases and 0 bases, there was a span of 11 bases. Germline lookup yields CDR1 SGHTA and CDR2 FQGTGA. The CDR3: CASSLGGGVNTEAFF. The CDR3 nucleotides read TGTGCCAGCAGCTTGGGGGGGGGGGTGAACACTGAAGCTTTCTTT.

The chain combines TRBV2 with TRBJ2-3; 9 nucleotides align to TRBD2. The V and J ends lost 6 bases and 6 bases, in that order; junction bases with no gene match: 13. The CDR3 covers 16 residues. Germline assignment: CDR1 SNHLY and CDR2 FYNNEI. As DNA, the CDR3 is TGTGCCAGCAGCCCGAATCTAGGCGGGGGGGCTGATACGCAGTATTTT. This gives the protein CASSPNLGGGADTQYF.

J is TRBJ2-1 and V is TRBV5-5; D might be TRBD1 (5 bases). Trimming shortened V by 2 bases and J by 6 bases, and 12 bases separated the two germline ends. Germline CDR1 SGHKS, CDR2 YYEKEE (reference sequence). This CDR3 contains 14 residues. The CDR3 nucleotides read TGTGCCAGCAGCTTTTGGATCACAGGCAATGAGCAGTTCTTC. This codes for CASSFWITGNEQFF.

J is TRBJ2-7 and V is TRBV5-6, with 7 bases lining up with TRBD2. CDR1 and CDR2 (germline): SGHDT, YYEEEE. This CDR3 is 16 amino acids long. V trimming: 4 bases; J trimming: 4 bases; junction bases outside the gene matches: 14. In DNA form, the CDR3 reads TGTGCCAGCAGCCCTCGACTAGCCCACGGCGGGTACGAGCAGTACTTC. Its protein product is CASSPRLAHGGYEQYF. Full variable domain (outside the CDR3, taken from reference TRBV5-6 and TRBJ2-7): DAGVTQSPTHLIKTRGQQVTLRCSPKSGHDTVSWYQQALGQGPQFIFQYYEEEERQRGNFPDRFSGHQFPNYSSELNVNALLLGDSALYLCASSPRLAHGGYEQYFGPGTRLTVT.

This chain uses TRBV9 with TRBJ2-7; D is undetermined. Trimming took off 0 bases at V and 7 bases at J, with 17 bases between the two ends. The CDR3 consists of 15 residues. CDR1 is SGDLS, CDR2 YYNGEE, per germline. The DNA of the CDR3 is TGTGCCAGCAGCGTAGGGGTGGAGCTTTCCGGAGAGCAGTACTTC. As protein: CASSVGVELSGEQYF.

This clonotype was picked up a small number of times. CDR3 in amino acids: CASSLGLYNSPLHF. The CDR3 DNA follows: TGTGCCAGCAGCTTAGGGCTGTATAATTCACCCCTCCACTTT. V gene TRBV13 combines with J gene TRBJ1-6; D is uncertain. The CDR3 sequence is 14 residues long. CDR1 is PRHDT and CDR2 is FYEKMQ in the germline V gene (reference sequence). V was clipped by 0 bases and J by 4 bases, with 4 bases between them. Full variable domain (missing parts from reference TRBV13 and TRBJ1-6): AAGVIQSPRHLIKEKRETATLKCYPIPRHDTVYWYQQGPGQDPQFLISFYEKMQSDKGSIPDRFSAQQFSDYHSELNMSSLELGDSALYFCASSLGLYNSPLHFGNGTRLTVT.